Below, 8 T cell receptor beta chains from the same sample are listed, as sequenced in a study of cytomegalovirus exposure and HLA in healthy donors (dated by TCRdb to 2015 to 2018). Library generation was performed with the immunoSEQ multiplex PCR assay. For the multiplex PCR, a mixture combining 60 forward primers for TCR Vbeta segments and 13 reverse primers for TCR Jbeta segments was used. TCRdb took this table from immuneACCESS and kept in-frame rearrangements with V and J called. Such tables lack part of the clones; where checked against another copy, unresolved V genes explain under half of the gap, and the rest is unexplained. The sample yields 200,000 to 300,000 clones; more than 75% were counted once. 5% to 6.5% of the sample is taken by the ten largest. The sample consisted of PBMCs. These receptors all come from a middle-aged woman in good health and CMV-seropositive.

V and J are TRBV4-1 and TRBJ1-1, with D perhaps matching TRBD1 (6 bases). Germline values: CDR1 MGHRA, CDR2 YSYEKL. Trimming removed 2 bases from V and 6 bases from J, with 13 bases in between. There are 14 residues in the CDR3. This chain's CDR3 is CASSQTGHPSEAFF. The CDR3 nucleotides are TGCGCCAGCAGCCAAACGGGACATCCTTCTGAAGCTTTCTTT.

V and J are TRBV4-3 and TRBJ2-1; 8 bases align to TRBD2. This CDR3 has 17 residues. The trim removed 1 base at V and 4 bases at J, leaving 9 bases unmatched. Germline loops: CDR1 LGHNA, CDR2 YSLEER. The DNA for the CDR3 is TGCGCCAGCAGCCAAGCCTACTCGAGCGGGGGATACAATGAGCAGTTCTTC. It translates to CASSQAYSSGGYNEQFF.

The V gene is TRBV7-7, the J gene TRBJ2-1; TRBD2 might be the D (7 bases). The CDR3 is 16 amino acids. From germline, CDR1 is SSHAT and CDR2 FNYEAQ (reference sequence). Trimming stripped 5 bases from V and 5 bases from J, with 19 bases between. This chain's CDR3 is CASSPGGGVKNNEQFF. The CDR3 DNA reads as TGTGCCAGCAGCCCCGGCGGGGGCGTAAAAAACAATGAGCAGTTCTTC. Filled out from reference TRBV7-7 and TRBJ2-1, the complete variable domain reads GAGVSQSPRYKVTKRGQDVTLRCDPISSHATLYWYQQALGQGPEFLTYFNYEAQPDKSGLPSDRFSAERPEGSISTLTIQRTEQRDSAMYRCASSPGGGVKNNEQFFGPGTRLTVL.

This clone was counted only a few times. The chain has TRBV2 and TRBJ1-6; 11 positions agree with TRBD1. Trimming took 6 bases from V and 9 from J; bases not matched to a gene: 4. This CDR3 spans 14 amino acids. From germline, CDR1 is SNHLY and CDR2 FYNNEI. The CDR3, as DNA: TGTGCCAGCAGCAGGACAGGGGGCACTTCACCCCTCCACTTT. It translates to CASSRTGGTSPLHF.

This clone has a handful of counts. The chain couples TRBV11-2 to TRBJ2-2; TRBD1 agrees at 7 bases. The CDR3 is 15 residues long. Trimming removed 3 bases from V and 7 bases from J; junction bases left unmatched: 8. Germline assignment: CDR1 SGHAT and CDR2 FQNNGV. For the CDR3, the DNA is TGTGCCAGCAGCTTGGGACAGACCCTCGGCGGGGAGCTGTTTTTT. This gives the protein CASSLGQTLGGELFF.

CDR3 sequence reads: CASSEGGYPQETQYF. The CDR3 DNA follows: TGTGCCAGCAGTGAAGGAGGTTACCCCCAAGAGACCCAGTACTTC. The rearrangement joins TRBV6-1 to TRBJ2-5; D gene uncertain. The CDR3 totals 15 residues. Germline values: CDR1 MNHNS, CDR2 SASEGT. Trimming removed 1 base at V and 1 base at J, with 10 bases between.

The chain uses TRBV7-2 and TRBJ1-5, with D possibly being TRBD1 (5 bases). This CDR3 region has 15 residues. V lost 4 bases and J 0 bases, leaving 10 bases between the germline ends. CDR1 SGHTA and CDR2 FQGNSA come from the germline V gene. The CDR3 region is CASSSHQGSNQPQHF. The CDR3 DNA sequence: TGTGCCAGCAGCTCCCACCAGGGTAGCAATCAGCCCCAGCATTTT.

This clone was seen just once. V and J are TRBV10-3 and TRBJ2-1; 10 bases match TRBD1. The CDR3 has 12 residues. Germline values: CDR1 ENHRY, CDR2 SYGVKD. After removal of 11 bases from V and 5 bases from J, the junction contained 3 bases not matched to a gene. As DNA, the CDR3 is TGTGCCGCCGGGACAGGGGACAATGAGCAGTTCTTC. It encodes CAAGTGDNEQFF.